This T cell receptor beta chain was identified during a study of cytotoxic CD8 clonotypes in ibrutinib-treated CLL (dated by TCRdb to the early 2020s). Describing the broader study: In this cohort, 15 patients were treatment-naive and about ten were relapsed/refractory, while about 18 had unmutated IGHV. Partial responses were observed in about 25 patients and complete responses in 2; after a median follow-up of around 68 months, remission was maintained in approximately 15 patients and progression was observed in approximately twelve. Response samples were taken after a median of 12 months on treatment, ranging from about 6 to 40 months. Samples averaged approximately 240,000 productive templates and 94,082 productive rearrangements. Of the approximately 90 participants in the trial, 26 had longitudinal samples available. Cryopreserved peripheral blood mononuclear cells were collected at three points: before therapy, at response, and at either sustained remission or disease progression. Patients were still on ibrutinib when every remission and progressive disease sample was collected. Overall study results and their limits: Sustained-remission and progressing patients did not have matched sampling times, and lymph node repertoires were not examined. Baseline clonality exceeded that of age-matched healthy donors and correlated strongly with circulating CD8+ T-cell counts. An increase in clonality was observed at ibrutinib response, with clonality remaining stable during sustained remission and falling back toward baseline at progression. Public clonotypes were rare and either contracted or stayed stable during treatment, and the rise in clonality at ibrutinib response reflected the expansion of private clonotypes.

The goal of deep resolution MiSeq sequencing was a depth between 1 in 1 million and 1 in 200,000 T cells, and coverage averaged 10x per clonotype. TCR beta libraries were generated with the immunoSEQ hsTCRB Kit. As for the original processing: ImmunoSEQ Data Assistant and ImmunoSEQ Analyzer were used for data analysis, and V, D and J genes were assigned according to IMGT definitions. Clonality, which ranges from 0 to 1, was calculated as one minus the normalized Shannon entropy of productive rearrangement frequencies. Only overrepresented clonotypes making up at least 0.05% of the repertoire of each patient were included in the public clonotype analysis. Repertoires from about a dozen age-matched healthy donors in immuneACCESS were used as clonality controls. The source is immuneACCESS, and TCRdb retained only in-frame sequences with V and J called. Part of the clones is not carried over; for the studies checked, unresolved V genes explain less than half of this, and the remainder is unexplained. V and J calls plus clone size are reproduced from that table; the DNA served to infer D and trimming. This sample comprises roughly 200,000 clones, 70% to 75% of them detected only once. 5.5% to 7% of the sample comes from the top ten.

From a lookup of the germline V gene (reference sequence), CDR1 and CDR2 are MNHEY and SMNVEV. Cut back by 6 bases and 10 bases, the V and J ends lie 10 bases apart. CDR3 length: 11 amino acids, cysteine to phenylalanine. Of all the DNA, just the CDR3 is kept, 33 bases in frame from base 1. The sample's time point label is to be understood as: more than 10 months on ibrutinib. For TCR beta library preparation, roughly 2.2 micrograms of genomic DNA were isolated from cryopreserved PBMCs. High-throughput TCR beta sequencing was performed on longitudinal blood samples from CLL patients receiving ibrutinib monotherapy. The patients took part in an open-label, single-center phase 2 trial of ibrutinib monotherapy. Concerning this clone itself: No antigen is known for it. No clone much larger than this one lies a single base away; base qualities are absent.

This receptor chain uses TRBV27 and TRBJ2-1, with the D segment identity uncertain. Sequenced material: PBMCs, taken after 12 months of ibrutinib treatment. The clonotype was recovered from a human donor with chronic lymphocytic leukemia. The nucleotide sequence reads as follows: TGTGCCAGCAGCCTACTTAGGGAGCAGTTCTTC. This yields the protein CASSLLREQFF.